This TCR beta chain was documented in a study of T cells expressing NK-cell markers. Turning to the study itself: CD3+CD56+NKG2C+, CD3+CD56+NKG2C- and CD3+CD56-NKG2C+ T cells, once sorted, supplied the TCR beta repertoires.

With the 5' RACE reads reprocessed, TCRdb shows one record per CDR3 protein and no DNA. Here the sample table reports 130,000 to 150,000 distinct CDR3 sequences. General study points: No clear determination of HCMV specificity was made for expanded NKG2C+ T cell clones.

Remarks on this clonotype: Antigen specificity is unknown.

Germline CDR1 and CDR2: LGHNA and YSLEER. This CDR3 has 15 amino acids. This rearrangement joins TRBV4-3 to TRBJ2-1; TCRdb returns TRBD1, unconfirmable since there is no DNA. Material for sequencing was blood T cells: a sorted CD56 or NKG2C T cell subset, CD4+ or CD8+ T cells, or bulk PBMC T cells (not recorded which). The TCR sequence derives from a man aged 18 to 29 in good health. CDR3: CASSQDQTVYNEQFF.